The 24 T cell receptor beta chains given below trace back to one sample, sequenced in a study of cytomegalovirus exposure and HLA in healthy donors. The study ran its PCR with 60 Vbeta and 13 Jbeta primers. Measured with immunoSEQ multiplex PCR; TCRdb has only the in-frame clones, and not every one. This table lists 85,000 to 110,000 clones. Sequences were obtained from PBMCs. The source of these receptors is a man in his forties in good health and CMV-seronegative.

The chain recombines TRBV10-1 with TRBJ2-7, with D unresolved. V dropped 0 bases and J dropped 4 bases, with 10 bases sitting between them. Germline loops: CDR1 WNHNN, CDR2 SYGVQD (reference sequence). The length of the CDR3 is 14 residues. DNA of the CDR3: TGCGCCAGCAGTGAGTCGGGCAGATTATACGAGCAGTACTTC. It specifies CASSESGRLYEQYF.

This chain uses TRBV10-2 with TRBJ2-5; 9 bases map to TRBD2. The CDR3 extends over 15 amino acids. Germline V lookup: CDR1 WSHSY, CDR2 SAAADI. Trimming at V came to 2 bases and at J to 5 bases, leaving 6 bases not matched to a gene. CDR3 in amino acids: CASSEPAGGSETQYF. DNA of the CDR3: TGCGCCAGCAGTGAGCCAGCGGGGGGTTCGGAGACCCAGTACTTC.

The J gene is TRBJ2-4, the V gene TRBV19; D may be TRBD2 (7 bases). The CDR3 extends over 17 amino acids. Between the trimmed V and J ends, which lost 3 bases and 0 bases, there was a span of 15 bases. Germline lookup yields CDR1 LNHDA and CDR2 SQIVND (reference sequence). The CDR3 here is CASSIGGGQLAKNIQYF. The CDR3 nucleotides are TGTGCCAGTAGTATTGGCGGGGGCCAACTAGCCAAAAACATTCAGTACTTC. Full variable domain (outside the CDR3, taken from reference TRBV19 and TRBJ2-4): DGGITQSPKYLFRKEGQNVTLSCEQNLNHDAMYWYRQDPGQGLRLIYYSQIVNDFQKGDIAEGYSVSREKKESFPLTVTSAQKNPTAFYLCASSIGGGQLAKNIQYFGAGTRLSVL.

V gene TRBV28 combines with J gene TRBJ2-3; D call uncertain. V was trimmed by 6 bases and J by 0 bases, leaving 7 bases between them. The CDR3 covers 13 residues. Germline V CDR1 and CDR2: MDHEN, SYDVKM. The CDR3 here is CASRQSSTDTQYF. The CDR3 DNA sequence: TGTGCCAGCAGGCAGTCTAGCACAGATACGCAGTATTTT.

The chain recombines TRBV4-3 with TRBJ2-3; 7 nucleotides match TRBD2. The V segment lost 0 bases and the J segment 5 bases; nucleotides outside the gene matches: 17. The CDR3 runs 19 residues. Germline CDR1 reads LGHNA; CDR2 reads YSLEER. CDR3 sequence reads: CASSQESPLVGGHEDTQYF. The CDR3 DNA reads as TGCGCCAGCAGCCAAGAGAGCCCCCTCGTGGGAGGGCATGAAGATACGCAGTATTTT.

J is TRBJ1-1 and V is TRBV18; 9 nucleotides agree with TRBD1. The V segment lost 4 bases and the J segment 3 bases; nucleotides outside the gene matches: 12. Per germline, CDR1 KGHSH and CDR2 LQKENI. There are 17 residues in the CDR3. The DNA of the CDR3 is TGTGCCAGCTCACGCGGACAGGGGCGCAGGGGAGACACTGAAGCTTTCTTT. This sequence encodes CASSRGQGRRGDTEAFF.

The chain joins TRBV18 to TRBJ2-7; TRBD2 matches at 9 bases. The CDR3 is 14 amino acids. The germline V gene encodes CDR1 KGHSH and CDR2 LQKENI. The V and J ends lost 2 bases and 5 bases, in that order; junction bases with no gene match: 4. CDR3 in DNA: TGTGCCAGCTCACCAAGGCGGGAGGGCCACGAGCAGTACTTC. Its translation is CASSPRREGHEQYF.

With respect to this clone: Additional DNA sequences in this sample encode the identical CDR3. This chain links TRBV19 with TRBJ2-7; the match to TRBD1 covers 8 bases. Trimming took 7 bases from V and 4 from J; bases not matched to a gene: 9. CDR3 length: 14 amino acids. Germline V gives CDR1 LNHDA, CDR2 SQIVND (reference sequence). CDR3 nucleotides: TGTGCCAGTACCCCCGGGACAGGAGTTTACGAGCAGTACTTC. Translated, it gives CASTPGTGVYEQYF.

J is TRBJ1-1 and V is TRBV5-1; TRBD1 might be the D (6 bases). The ends were cut back, 4 bases at V and 1 base at J, with 14 bases in the middle. Germline V gene sequence: CDR1 SGHRS, CDR2 YFSETQ. This CDR3 contains 15 residues. The CDR3 DNA reads as TGCGCCAGCAGCAGACAACAGGGAAGGAACACTGAAGCTTTCTTT. This gives the protein CASSRQQGRNTEAFF.

The rearrangement joins TRBV5-1 to TRBJ1-1; 8 bases align to TRBD1. The CDR3 has 15 amino acids. The germline gives CDR1 SGHRS, CDR2 YFSETQ. Trimming cost V 4 bases and J 4 bases; bases outside gene matches: 9. CDR3: CASSNDGQGRTEAFF. The DNA of the CDR3 is TGCGCCAGCAGCAACGACGGACAGGGTCGCACTGAAGCTTTCTTT.

The chain links TRBV2 to TRBJ2-1; 7 nucleotides agree with TRBD1. CDR1 SNHLY and CDR2 FYNNEI come from the germline V gene. Trimming at V came to 5 bases and at J to 5 bases, leaving 3 bases not matched to a gene. The CDR3 runs 13 residues. The CDR3 DNA is TGTGCCAGCAGTCATGACAGGGACAATGAGCAGTTCTTC. Translated: CASSHDRDNEQFF.

This sequence joins TRBV7-9 and TRBJ2-7, with D perhaps matching TRBD2 (6 bases). The ends were cut back, 5 bases at V and 3 bases at J, with 11 bases in the middle. CDR3 length equals 13 residues. Germline CDR1 and CDR2: SEHNR and FQNEAQ (reference sequence). The CDR3 DNA sequence: TGTGCCAGCAGCCTCGGGACTCTCTACGAGCAGTACTTC. This gives the protein CASSLGTLYEQYF.

This chain links TRBV6-5 with TRBJ1-6; 8 bases are a match to TRBD1. The germline V gene encodes CDR1 MNHEY and CDR2 SVGAGI. The CDR3 has 15 amino acids. V lost 7 bases, J lost 7 bases, and 9 bases stayed unmatched. In DNA form, the CDR3 reads TGTGCCAGCACCCCACAGGGGGGGTGGAATTCACCCCTCCACTTT. Encoded protein: CASTPQGGWNSPLHF.

The gene calls are TRBV7-9 and TRBJ2-7; D remains unclear. CDR1 and CDR2 from the germline V gene are SEHNR and FQNEAQ (reference sequence). Trimming took off 1 base at V and 7 bases at J, with 8 bases between the two ends. The CDR3 totals 12 residues. Written as DNA, the CDR3 is TGTGCCAGCAGCTTAGTGCGCACGGAGCAGTACTTC. Amino acids: CASSLVRTEQYF.

This chain joins TRBV5-1 and TRBJ2-6; TRBD1 aligns across 7 bases. Per the germline V gene, CDR1 is SGHRS and CDR2 is YFSETQ. The CDR3 length is 17 residues. V trimming: 3 bases; J trimming: 0 bases; junction bases outside the gene matches: 6. The CDR3 DNA is TGCGCCAGCAGCTCCGGGACAGTCAGCTCTGGGGCCAACGTCCTGACTTTC. It yields the protein CASSSGTVSSGANVLTF.

The chain couples TRBV2 to TRBJ2-7; TRBD1 aligns across 9 bases. This CDR3 contains 13 residues. CDR1 and CDR2 (germline): SNHLY, FYNNEI. V lost 9 bases to trimming and J lost 3 bases; unmatched junction nucleotides: 6. CDR3 residues: CASVRDRDYEQYF. CDR3 DNA: TGTGCCAGTGTTAGGGACAGGGACTACGAGCAGTACTTC.

With regard to this clone: Other DNA variants within this sample encode the same CDR3. V gene TRBV19 combines with J gene TRBJ1-2; D perhaps matches TRBD1 (6 bases). The V end lost 7 bases, the J end lost 4 bases, and 16 bases lay between the germline ends. Germline values: CDR1 LNHDA, CDR2 SQIVND (reference sequence). The CDR3 loop spans 14 amino acids. DNA of the CDR3: TGTGCCAGTAAGGAGGCGGGGGCCGGCTATGGCTACACCTTC. Translation gives CASKEAGAGYGYTF.

The rearrangement uses TRBV6-1 and TRBJ1-2, with a possible D match to TRBD1 (5 bases). V lost 8 bases to trimming and J lost 7 bases, with 23 bases between them. This CDR3 contains 15 residues. Germline lookup yields CDR1 MNHNS and CDR2 SASEGT. This CDR3 is CASLREVPAVGGYTF. In nucleotides, the CDR3 is TGTGCCAGCCTCAGGGAGGTTCCCGCGGTGGGTGGCTACACCTTC.

The chain combines TRBV27 with TRBJ1-2; D is ambiguous. V was shortened by 2 bases and J by 4 bases, with 8 bases between the two germline ends. The CDR3 has 13 residues. Per germline, CDR1 MNHEY and CDR2 SMNVEV (reference sequence). The DNA of the CDR3 is TGTGCCAGCAGTTTAACGCGGTTCTATGGCTACACCTTC. It specifies CASSLTRFYGYTF.

The chain carries TRBV11-2 and TRBJ2-7; unclear D gene. Germline V lookup: CDR1 SGHAT, CDR2 FQNNGV. Trimming cost V 5 bases and J 2 bases, with 10 bases left between them. This CDR3 spans 13 amino acids. Here the CDR3 reads CASSPVAPYEQYF. CDR3 DNA: TGTGCCAGCAGCCCGGTAGCACCCTACGAGCAGTACTTC.

As DNA, the CDR3 is TGCGCCAGCAGCTTGCAAGCGGGGGGACGAGATACGCAGTATTTT. Protein product: CASSLQAGGRDTQYF. V gene TRBV5-1 combines with J gene TRBJ2-3, with 9 bases identical to TRBD2. Germline CDR1 and CDR2: SGHRS and YFSETQ. This CDR3 contains 15 residues. J was trimmed by 5 bases and V by 1 base; bases with no gene match: 5.

V gene TRBV7-2 combines with J gene TRBJ2-1, with 8 bases identical to TRBD2. V shed 8 bases and J 4 bases; nucleotides not matched to a gene: 4. The CDR3 loop spans 13 amino acids. Germline lookup yields CDR1 SGHTA and CDR2 FQGNSA. The CDR3 loop is CASSERGYNEQFF. The DNA for the CDR3 is TGTGCCAGCTCGGAGCGGGGGTACAATGAGCAGTTCTTC. The complete variable domain, with remaining parts taken from reference TRBV7-2 and TRBJ2-1, reads GAGVSQSPSNKVTEKGKDVELRCDPISGHTALYWYRQSLGQGLEFLIYFQGNSAPDKSGLPSDRFSAERTGGSVSTLTIQRTQQEDSAVYLCASSERGYNEQFFGPGTRLTVL.

The chain recombines TRBV18 with TRBJ2-3; D gene uncertain. Germline values: CDR1 KGHSH, CDR2 LQKENI. The germline V and J ends were trimmed by 2 bases and 5 bases, with 5 bases remaining between them. The CDR3 is made up of 12 amino acids. For the CDR3, the DNA is TGTGCCAGCTCACCATTCGGAGATACGCAGTATTTT. It yields the protein CASSPFGDTQYF.

The chain employs TRBV7-2 and TRBJ1-6; 7 positions match TRBD1. The CDR3 is made up of 16 amino acids. V gave up 4 bases and J gave up 7 bases; unmatched junction bases: 10. CDR1 is SGHTA, CDR2 FQGNSA, per germline. The chain's CDR3 is CASSSYPGQINSPLHF. The CDR3 coding sequence is TGTGCCAGCAGCTCCTATCCGGGACAGATCAATTCACCCCTCCACTTT.